One sample yielded the 16 T cell receptor beta chains listed below, sequenced in a study of blood T cell repertoires in COVID-19 (dated by TCRdb to about 2020). The receptor library was made with the immunoSEQ multiplex PCR assay. As stored in TCRdb, this immuneACCESS dataset retains in-frame rearrangements with V and J assigned. A fraction of the clones does not appear; measured against another copy, unresolved V genes explain less than half of the discrepancy, and the remainder lacks a known reason. The sample table records a few hundred thousand clones; approximately 88% of these occur just once. Jointly, the top ten make up roughly 12% of the sample. The sample taken for sequencing was peripheral blood. The origin of the receptors is a woman in her forties or fifties with COVID-19, enrolled during active disease.

The rearrangement joins TRBV9 to TRBJ1-2; D might be TRBD1 (5 bases). Germline V gene data show CDR1 as SGDLS and CDR2 as YYNGEE. Trimming pared 0 bases from V and 3 bases from J, leaving 9 bases between. There are 14 residues in the CDR3. The CDR3 is CASSVAGGYYGYTF. CDR3 coding DNA: TGTGCCAGCAGCGTAGCCGGGGGGTACTATGGCTACACCTTC.

V and J are TRBV28 and TRBJ2-6, with D possibly TRBD2 on 5 matching bases. Germline lookup yields CDR1 MDHEN and CDR2 SYDVKM. With 7 bases removed from V and 0 bases from J, the gap between germline ends came to 19 bases. The CDR3 has 18 amino acids. The CDR3 loop is CASTFLRIRDSGANVLTF. CDR3 bases: TGTGCCAGCACCTTCCTTAGGATACGGGACTCTGGGGCCAACGTCCTGACTTTC.

This clone has only one observation. Other DNA sequences in this sample translate to the same CDR3. The chain is built from TRBV27 and TRBJ1-1; possibly TRBD1 for D (5 bases). The V gene lost 8 bases and the J gene lost 4 bases, with 11 bases spanning the gap. The CDR3 loop spans 12 amino acids. CDR1 is MNHEY, CDR2 SMNVEV, per germline (reference sequence). The CDR3 DNA reads as TGTGCCAGCGGGAGGGGCACCACTGAAGCTTTCTTT. Its translation: CASGRGTTEAFF.

The J gene is TRBJ1-5, the V gene TRBV21-1; the table gives TRBD1 as D, unverified against the DNA. TRBV21-1 is a pseudogene segment. CDR3 size: 16 residues. The CDR3 nucleotides are TGTGCCAGCAGCAAAGAACGGAAGGGGGCAAATCAGCCCCAGCATTTT. Its translation is CASSKERKGANQPQHF.

The genes are TRBV5-1 and TRBJ1-6; D may be TRBD1 (5 bases). Trimming took off 2 bases at V and 8 bases at J, with 17 bases between the two ends. The germline CDR1 and CDR2 sequences are SGHRS and YFSETQ. This CDR3 is 16 amino acids long. CDR3 sequence: CASSLSGAPGDSPLHF. In nucleotides, the CDR3 is TGCGCCAGCAGCTTATCCGGGGCCCCGGGGGATTCACCCCTCCACTTT.

V usage is TRBV21-1 and J usage is TRBJ2-2; the table calls TRBD1, which could not be checked here. TRBV21-1 is reported as a pseudogene. The length of the CDR3 is 15 residues. CDR3 sequence: CASSKKRGRGGELFF. For the CDR3, the DNA is TGTGCCAGCAGCAAAAAAAGGGGGCGCGGCGGGGAGCTGTTTTTT.

The V and J genes are TRBV5-1 and TRBJ1-4; 7 bases align to TRBD1. Unmatched junction bases numbered 3, after V lost 4 bases and J lost 12 bases. The CDR3 is 11 residues long. CDR1 and CDR2 from the germline V gene are SGHRS and YFSETQ. In nucleotides, the CDR3 is TGCGCCAGCAGCCAGGGACAGCAACTGTTTTTT. It codes for CASSQGQQLFF.

This sequence joins TRBV7-2 and TRBJ1-5; no firm D call. The CDR3 extends over 15 amino acids. CDR1 and CDR2 from the germline V gene are SGHTA and FQGNSA. V lost 5 bases and J 0 bases, leaving 11 bases between the germline ends. The CDR3 loop reads CASSEGGYSNQPQHF. In DNA form, the CDR3 reads TGTGCCAGCAGCGAGGGCGGGTATAGCAATCAGCCCCAGCATTTT.

The chain links TRBV14 to TRBJ2-1, with 9 bases matching TRBD1. This CDR3 comprises 16 residues. J lost 11 bases, V lost 0 bases, and 11 bases had no gene match. Germline V CDR1 and CDR2: SGHDN, FVKESK. The CDR3 spells CASSQDWGTGWVKQFF. In DNA form, the CDR3 reads TGTGCCAGCAGCCAAGATTGGGGGACAGGGTGGGTAAAGCAGTTCTTC. Filled out from reference TRBV14 and TRBJ2-1, the complete variable domain reads EAGVTQFPSHSVIEKGQTVTLRCDPISGHDNLYWYRRVMGKEIKFLLHFVKESKQDESGMPNNRFLAERTGGTYSTLKVQPAELEDSGVYFCASSQDWGTGWVKQFFGPGTRLTVL.

This sequence joins TRBV5-8 and TRBJ1-2, with D possibly TRBD1 on 5 matching bases. V was shortened by 4 bases and J by 3 bases, with 16 bases between the two germline ends. Germline-derived CDR1 and CDR2 are SGHTS and YDEGEE. This CDR3 contains 15 residues. As DNA, the CDR3 is TGTGCCAGCAGCGACGCCATATCGGGGGACTATGGCTACACCTTC. It is translated as CASSDAISGDYGYTF.

V usage is TRBV4-2 and J usage is TRBJ2-7; D is possibly TRBD1 (6 bases). Germline lookup yields CDR1 LGHNA and CDR2 YNFKEQ. V lost 1 base and J lost 3, with 13 bases in between. This CDR3 spans 15 amino acids. CDR3 nucleotides: TGTGCCAGCAGCCAAGTACAGGGATCGGACTACGAGCAGTACTTC. Its protein is CASSQVQGSDYEQYF.

V usage is TRBV24-1 and J usage is TRBJ1-1; 9 bases line up with TRBD1. The V gene end was trimmed by 3 bases and the J gene end by 11 bases; junction bases not matched to a gene: 12. The CDR3 covers 15 residues. The germline gives CDR1 KGHDR, CDR2 SFDVKD. The CDR3: CATSDPDRGGCPAFF. The CDR3 nucleotides are TGTGCCACCAGTGATCCGGACAGGGGAGGCTGTCCGGCTTTCTTT.

In the case of this clone: The same CDR3 can be traced to other DNA sequences in this sample. This sequence joins TRBV29-1 and TRBJ1-1; TRBD1 matches at 7 bases. The CDR3 has 12 residues. Germline trimming cut 6 bases from V and 2 bases from J; bases unmatched to any gene: 3. Germline-derived CDR1 and CDR2 are SQVTM and ANQGSEA. The CDR3 nucleotides are TGCAGCGTCCAGGGGGGTAACACTGAAGCTTTCTTT. It codes for CSVQGGNTEAFF.

The J gene is TRBJ1-2, the V gene TRBV27, with 7 nucleotides matching TRBD1. Trimming at V came to 2 bases and at J to 7 bases, leaving 10 bases not matched to a gene. Germline values: CDR1 MNHEY, CDR2 SMNVEV (reference sequence). The CDR3 extends over 15 amino acids. CDR3 coding DNA: TGTGCCAGCAGTTTAGCGATAGGGGGCGCAGGTGGCTACACCTTC. Encoded protein: CASSLAIGGAGGYTF.

This clone was observed a handful of times. The gene calls are TRBV7-2 and TRBJ1-6; the match to TRBD1 covers 8 bases. CDR1 and CDR2 (germline): SGHTA, FQGNSA. This CDR3 is 15 amino acids long. With V trimmed by 5 bases and J by 7 bases, 7 bases remained unmatched. The CDR3 DNA reads as TGTGCCAGCAGCCGTAAGACAGGGGAAAATTCACCCCTCCACTTT. Translation gives CASSRKTGENSPLHF.

V is TRBV10-2 and J is TRBJ1-5; TRBD1 is a possible D gene (6 bases). The CDR3 consists of 16 residues. Germline CDR1 is WSHSY and CDR2 is SAAADI. Trimming removed 2 bases from V and 5 bases from J, with 16 bases in between. The CDR3: CASSEPPQGGDQPQHF. CDR3 sequence (DNA): TGCGCCAGCAGTGAGCCCCCACAGGGTGGCGATCAGCCCCAGCATTTT.